Listed here are 10 T cell receptor beta chains from one sample, sequenced in a study of shared clonotypes between healthy human individuals. TCRdb's copy holds only in-frame clones and misses some; the assay was immunoSEQ multiplex PCR. This sample carries approximately 240,000 clones, just over 65% of them seen once, and the ten largest clones take 11%. The material sequenced was memory CD4+ T cells sorted from blood. Subset given: CD45RA-negative fraction. The receptors here all came from a man aged 25 to 40 in good health.

This chain links TRBV28 with TRBJ2-7, with D unresolved. V was cut by 3 bases and J by 3 bases, with 21 bases left in between. Germline CDR1 and CDR2: MDHEN and SYDVKM. This CDR3 contains 17 residues. The CDR3 DNA reads TGTGCCAGCAGTTTCTCTATAGCCGGTCCCCCGGTCTACGAGCAGTACTTC. The encoded protein is CASSFSIAGPPVYEQYF. Looking up the rest from reference TRBV28 and TRBJ2-7 gives the full variable domain: DVKVTQSSRYLVKRTGEKVFLECVQDMDHENMFWYRQDPGLGLRLIYFSYDVKMKEKGDIPEGYSVSREKKERFSLILESASTNQTSMYLCASSFSIAGPPVYEQYFGPGTRLTVT.

The gene calls are TRBV7-2 and TRBJ1-2; D is undetermined. Looked up from germline, CDR1 is SGHTA and CDR2 is FQGNSA. The length of the CDR3 is 15 residues. Trimming removed 2 bases from V and 5 bases from J, with 15 bases in between. CDR3 protein: CASSLSSAPGYGYTF. CDR3 DNA sequence: TGTGCCAGCAGCTTAAGCTCGGCGCCCGGGTATGGCTACACCTTC.

The chain carries TRBV19 and TRBJ1-1, with unresolved D. V lost 5 bases and J 3 bases, leaving 10 bases between the germline ends. Looked up from germline, CDR1 is LNHDA and CDR2 is SQIVND (reference sequence). The CDR3 length is 13 residues. This CDR3 reads CASSADKDTEAFF. The CDR3 DNA is TGTGCCAGTAGTGCCGACAAGGACACTGAAGCTTTCTTT.

The chain carries TRBV4-3 and TRBJ2-2; no definite D call. Looked up from germline, CDR1 is LGHNA and CDR2 is YSLEER. CDR3 length: 14 residues. With 0 bases removed from V and 6 bases from J, the gap between germline ends came to 8 bases. This chain's CDR3 is CASSQEGYSGELFF. The CDR3, as DNA: TGCGCCAGCAGCCAAGAAGGCTATTCCGGGGAGCTGTTTTTT.

The CDR3 DNA reads TGTGCCACCAGCAGCTTACGACAGGGTAATAACTACGAGCAGTACTTC. Translated, it gives CATSSLRQGNNYEQYF. The V call is TRBV15, the J call TRBJ2-7; 7 positions match TRBD1. This CDR3 spans 16 amino acids. CDR1 is LNHNV and CDR2 is YYDKDF in the germline V gene (reference sequence). Germline trimming cut 3 bases from V and 3 bases from J; bases unmatched to any gene: 11.

J is TRBJ2-2 and V is TRBV6-1; 15 nucleotides agree with TRBD2. The V gene's germline CDR1 is MNHNS and CDR2 SASEGT. This CDR3 region has 19 residues. Unmatched junction bases numbered 10, after V lost 4 bases and J lost 4 bases. This chain's CDR3 is CASSAYGLAGGLGTGELFF. The CDR3 coding sequence is TGTGCCAGCAGTGCATACGGACTAGCGGGAGGGTTGGGCACCGGGGAGCTGTTTTTT.

The V and J genes are TRBV27 and TRBJ1-5; 11 nucleotides match TRBD1. Germline CDR1 MNHEY, CDR2 SMNVEV (reference sequence). V lost 6 bases and J lost 6; bases outside the gene matches: 7. The CDR3 runs to 15 residues. CDR3 nucleotide sequence: TGTGCCAGCAGGGAAAGGACAGGGGGCTTTCAGCCCCAGCATTTT. It specifies CASRERTGGFQPQHF.

V and J are TRBV18 and TRBJ1-5; D perhaps matches TRBD1 (6 bases). Germline V gene data show CDR1 as KGHSH and CDR2 as LQKENI. This CDR3 is 15 amino acids long. Trimming pared 3 bases from V and 5 bases from J, leaving 14 bases between. In nucleotides, the CDR3 is TGTGCCAGCTCACCGCCCGGGGGGCGGGATCAGCCCCAGCATTTT. This gives the protein CASSPPGGRDQPQHF. Combining the CDR3 with reference TRBV18 and TRBJ1-5 gives the whole variable domain NAGVMQNPRHLVRRRGQEARLRCSPMKGHSHVYWYRQLPEEGLKFMVYLQKENIIDESGMPKERFSAEFPKEGPSILRIQQVVRGDSAAYFCASSPPGGRDQPQHFGDGTRLSIL.

This clone was counted only a few times. V and J are TRBV7-2 and TRBJ2-5; 10 bases map to TRBD2. Germline V gene sequence: CDR1 SGHTA, CDR2 FQGNSA. The CDR3 covers 17 residues. V trimming: 4 bases; J trimming: 4 bases; junction bases outside the gene matches: 12. The CDR3 loop reads CASSWSSGSHNPETQYF. CDR3 nucleotide sequence: TGTGCCAGCAGCTGGTCTAGCGGGAGTCACAATCCAGAGACCCAGTACTTC. The variable domain in full, with the rest retrieved from reference TRBV7-2 and TRBJ2-5, is GAGVSQSPSNKVTEKGKDVELRCDPISGHTALYWYRQSLGQGLEFLIYFQGNSAPDKSGLPSDRFSAERTGGSVSTLTIQRTQQEDSAVYLCASSWSSGSHNPETQYFGPGTRLLVL.

This clone was counted a single time. The V gene is TRBV29-1, the J gene TRBJ2-7; a possible D gene is TRBD1 (6 bases). This CDR3 region has 14 residues. CDR1 and CDR2 (germline): SQVTM, ANQGSEA. V lost 4 bases and J 2 bases, leaving 15 bases between the germline ends. Here the CDR3 reads CSVAGETAAYEQYF. CDR3 coding DNA: TGCAGCGTTGCAGGGGAGACCGCAGCCTACGAGCAGTACTTC.